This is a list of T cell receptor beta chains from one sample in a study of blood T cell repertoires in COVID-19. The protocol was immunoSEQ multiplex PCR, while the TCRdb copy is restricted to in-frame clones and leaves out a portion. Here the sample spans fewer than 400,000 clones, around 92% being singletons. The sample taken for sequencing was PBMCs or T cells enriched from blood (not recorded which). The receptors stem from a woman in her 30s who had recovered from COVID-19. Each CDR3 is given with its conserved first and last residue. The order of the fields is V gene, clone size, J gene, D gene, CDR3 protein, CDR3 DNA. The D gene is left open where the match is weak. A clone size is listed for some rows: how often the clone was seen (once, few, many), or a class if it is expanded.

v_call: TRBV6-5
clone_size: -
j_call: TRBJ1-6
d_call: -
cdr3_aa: CASSYSRGSYNSPLHF
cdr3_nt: TGTGCCAGCAGTTACTCGAGAGGATCCTATAATTCACCCCTCCACTTT

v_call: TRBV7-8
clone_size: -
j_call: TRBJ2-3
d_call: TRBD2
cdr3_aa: CASSSIAGGPDTQYF
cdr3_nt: TGTGCCAGCAGCTCCATAGCGGGGGGGCCAGATACGCAGTATTTT

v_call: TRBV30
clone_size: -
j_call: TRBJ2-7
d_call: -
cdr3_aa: CAWAGQSYEQYF
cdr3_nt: TGTGCCTGGGCGGGACAGAGCTACGAGCAGTACTTC

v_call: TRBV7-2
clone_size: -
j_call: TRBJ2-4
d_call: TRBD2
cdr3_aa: CASSRGGENIQYF
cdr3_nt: TGTGCCAGCAGCCGGGGAGGGGAAAACATTCAGTACTTC

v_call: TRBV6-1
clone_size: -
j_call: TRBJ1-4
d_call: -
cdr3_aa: CASSEGSSGEKLFF
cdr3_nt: TGTGCCAGCAGTGAAGGGTCCTCAGGGGAAAAACTGTTTTTT

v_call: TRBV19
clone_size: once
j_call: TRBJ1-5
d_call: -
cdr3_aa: CASTPRDTIDQPQHF
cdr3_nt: TGTGCCAGTACTCCTCGGGACACCATCGATCAGCCCCAGCATTTT

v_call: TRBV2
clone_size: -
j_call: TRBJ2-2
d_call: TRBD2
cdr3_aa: CASSEGGGIGGELFF
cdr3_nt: TGTGCCAGCAGTGAAGGCGGGGGAATCGGCGGGGAGCTGTTTTTT

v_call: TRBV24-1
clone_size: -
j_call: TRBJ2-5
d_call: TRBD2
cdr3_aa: CATSDPSGAQETQYF
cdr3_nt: TGTGCCACCAGTGATCCGAGCGGGGCCCAAGAGACCCAGTACTTC

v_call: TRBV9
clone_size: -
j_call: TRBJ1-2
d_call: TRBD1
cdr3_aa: CASSVEAGGQDYGYTF
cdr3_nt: TGTGCCAGCAGCGTGGAGGCCGGGGGACAGGACTATGGCTACACCTTC

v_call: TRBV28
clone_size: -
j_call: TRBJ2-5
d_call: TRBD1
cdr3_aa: CASSSPTGGRETQYF
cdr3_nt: TGTGCCAGCAGTTCACCGACAGGGGGCCGGGAGACCCAGTACTTC

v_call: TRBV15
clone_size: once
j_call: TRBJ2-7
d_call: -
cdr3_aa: CATSRDNPAYEQYF
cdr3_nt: TGTGCCACCAGCAGAGATAACCCAGCCTACGAGCAGTACTTC

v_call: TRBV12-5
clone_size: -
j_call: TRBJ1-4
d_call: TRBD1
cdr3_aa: CASGTGQANEKLFF
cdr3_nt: TGTGCTAGTGGCACGGGACAGGCTAATGAAAAACTGTTTTTT